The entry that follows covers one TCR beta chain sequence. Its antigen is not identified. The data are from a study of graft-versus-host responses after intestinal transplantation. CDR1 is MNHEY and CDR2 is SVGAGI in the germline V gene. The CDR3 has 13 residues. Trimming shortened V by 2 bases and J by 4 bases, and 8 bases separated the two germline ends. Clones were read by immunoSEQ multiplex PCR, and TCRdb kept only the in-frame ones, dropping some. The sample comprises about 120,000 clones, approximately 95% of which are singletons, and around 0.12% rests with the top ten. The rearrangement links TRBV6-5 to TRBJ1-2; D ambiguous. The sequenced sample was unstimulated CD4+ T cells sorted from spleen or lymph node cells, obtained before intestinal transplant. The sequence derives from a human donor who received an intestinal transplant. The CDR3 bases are TGTGCCAGCAGTTACGACAAAGGCTATGGCTACACCTTC. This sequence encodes CASSYDKGYGYTF.